The 19 T cell receptor beta chains in this list originate from one sample, sequenced in a study of T-cell reconstitution after alpha-beta-depleted transplantation in children. Preparing the TCRbeta library involved the use of unique molecular identifiers. In TCRdb, the PCR reads were re-called with MiXCR into one record per CDR3 protein. The sample contains 450,000 to 600,000 distinct CDR3 sequences, 30% to 35% of which appear only once. Here the sequenced sample was PBMCs from the stem cell graft donor, taken from the stem cell graft. These receptors were obtained from a human donor who donated a stem cell graft to a child with aplastic anemia.

The V gene is TRBV6-4, the J gene TRBJ2-7; 8 bases line up with TRBD2. Germline V gives CDR1 MRHNA, CDR2 SNTAGT. The CDR3 contains 14 residues. V dropped 6 bases and J dropped 1; count of bases not matched to a gene: 5. CDR3 region: CASSASGGSYEQYF. As DNA, the CDR3 is TGTGCCAGCAGCGCCTCGGGAGGGTCCTACGAGCAGTACTTC.

This clonotype appeared a few times. This rearrangement joins TRBV29-1 to TRBJ1-2; D might be TRBD1 (5 bases). V was clipped by 4 bases and J by 2 bases, with 23 bases between them. Germline CDR1 is SQVTM and CDR2 is ANQGSEA. This CDR3 is built from 17 residues. CDR3 loop: CSVGPILQGDGNYGYTF. As DNA, the CDR3 is TGCAGCGTTGGGCCCATCCTTCAGGGTGACGGCAACTATGGCTACACCTTC.

This chain links TRBV5-1 with TRBJ2-3, with D unresolved. Germline CDR1 SGHRS, CDR2 YFSETQ. This CDR3 region has 15 residues. V was pared by 2 bases and J by 0 bases, with 10 bases between. CDR3 in DNA: TGCGCCAGCAGCTTATCGGACCCTAGCACAGATACGCAGTATTTT. It codes for CASSLSDPSTDTQYF.

This clonotype was observed a few times. The chain couples TRBV12-3 or TRBV12-4 to TRBJ2-7; D gene unclear. The CDR3 spans 14 residues. Trimming left V 3 bases short and J 3 bases short, with 12 bases between. CDR3 nucleotide sequence: TGTGCCAGCAGTTTTTTTGCGGAAGGCTACGAGCAGTACGTC. As protein: CASSFFAEGYEQYV.

This clonotype was observed a single time. The CDR3 DNA is TGTGCCAGCACCAGGACTACCGATACGCAGTATTTT. Amino acids: CASTRTTDTQYF. This chain links TRBV12-3 or TRBV12-4 with TRBJ2-3; TRBD2 is a possible D gene (6 bases). Trimming removed 7 bases at V and 6 bases at J, with 11 bases between. The CDR3 is 12 residues long.

This clonotype has more than one count but fewer than ten. This chain connects TRBV5-6 to TRBJ2-7, with 7 bases identical to TRBD1. CDR1 is SGHDT, CDR2 YYEEEE, per germline. The junction had 9 bases not matched to a gene; V was cut back by 7 bases and J by 2 bases. The CDR3 is 14 residues long. The CDR3 region has the DNA TGTGCCAGCGCCCGGGACAGCCGGACCTACGAGCAGTACTTC. As protein: CASARDSRTYEQYF.

This clonotype was recorded a few times. The rearrangement links TRBV6-5 to TRBJ1-2; perhaps TRBD1 as D (6 bases). Trimming shortened V by 2 bases and J by 4 bases, and 8 bases separated the two germline ends. The germline CDR1 and CDR2 sequences are MNHEY and SVGAGI. The CDR3 is made up of 13 amino acids. CDR3 sequence reads: CASSYGRGYGYTF. The DNA for the CDR3 is TGTGCCAGCAGTTACGGCAGGGGCTATGGCTACACCTTC.

The rearrangement joins TRBV20-1 to TRBJ2-7; no clear D. Germline V gives CDR1 DFQATT, CDR2 SNEGSKA (reference sequence). V was cut by 1 base and J by 2 bases, with 9 bases left in between. The length of the CDR3 is 13 residues. CDR3 protein: CSARGRVPYEQYF. The DNA of the CDR3 is TGCAGTGCTAGAGGACGGGTGCCCTACGAGCAGTACTTC.

The sample holds a few counts of this clonotype. The chain recombines TRBV7-9 with TRBJ2-1; perhaps TRBD2 as D (5 bases). CDR3 length: 13 residues. The ends were cut back, 6 bases at V and 9 bases at J, with 15 bases in the middle. Germline assignment: CDR1 SEHNR and CDR2 FQNEAQ (reference sequence). As DNA, the CDR3 is TGTGCCAGCAGAACTGAGAGCGGCACTGAGCAGTTCTTC. Encoded protein: CASRTESGTEQFF.

The chain carries TRBV7-9 and TRBJ1-1, with D perhaps TRBD1 (6 bases). The germline CDR1 and CDR2 sequences are SEHNR and FQNEAQ (reference sequence). V shed 5 bases and J shed 4 bases, with 17 bases lying between them. This CDR3 is 15 amino acids long. The CDR3 DNA follows: TGTGCCAGCAGCCTGGGGGCCTCGGGGGTCACTGAAGCTTTCTTT. Translated: CASSLGASGVTEAFF.

The CDR3 protein is CSAGVSGRNNEQFF. CDR3 nucleotide sequence: TGCAGTGCTGGAGTTAGCGGGAGGAACAATGAGCAGTTCTTC. The chain uses TRBV20-1 and TRBJ2-1, with 10 bases that match TRBD2. J was trimmed by 5 bases and V by 5 bases; bases with no gene match: 6. The germline V gene encodes CDR1 DFQATT and CDR2 SNEGSKA (reference sequence). The CDR3 spans 14 residues.

V is TRBV5-5 and J is TRBJ2-3; a possible D gene is TRBD2 (6 bases). Trimming shortened V by 2 bases and J by 1 base, and 14 bases separated the two germline ends. This CDR3 has 16 residues. Germline CDR1 and CDR2: SGHKS and YYEKEE (reference sequence). The CDR3 DNA is TGTGCCAGCAGCTTCCCGGGGGTGCGTGGCACAGATACGCAGTATTTT. Translating gives CASSFPGVRGTDTQYF.

This clonotype was found once. This chain uses TRBV27 with TRBJ1-2; 9 bases are a match to TRBD1. CDR3 size: 15 residues. CDR1 is MNHEY and CDR2 is SMNVEV in the germline V gene (reference sequence). Trimming took 5 bases from V and 4 from J; bases not matched to a gene: 8. The CDR3 protein is CASSLGQGSIYGYTF. In DNA form, the CDR3 reads TGTGCCAGCAGTCTAGGACAGGGGTCTATCTATGGCTACACCTTC.

This sequence joins TRBV4-3 and TRBJ2-6; D might be TRBD2 (6 bases). CDR3 size: 17 residues. Per the germline V gene, CDR1 is LGHNA and CDR2 is YSLEER. V lost 0 bases and J 3 bases, leaving 12 bases between the germline ends. This CDR3 is CASSQEGWGDGANVLTF. The CDR3 DNA sequence: TGCGCCAGCAGCCAAGAGGGATGGGGGGATGGGGCCAACGTCCTGACTTTC.

The table lists this clonotype with a few counts. V gene TRBV5-1 combines with J gene TRBJ2-1, with D possibly matching TRBD2 (6 bases). V was clipped by 0 bases and J by 8 bases, with 18 bases between them. This CDR3 spans 16 amino acids. Germline V lookup: CDR1 SGHRS, CDR2 YFSETQ. In nucleotides, the CDR3 is TGCGCCAGCAGCTTGGGGAGTAGTCTAGCGTGGGATGAGCAGTTCTTC. Translated: CASSLGSSLAWDEQFF.

J is TRBJ2-3 and V is TRBV6-5, with D unresolved. Germline-derived CDR1 and CDR2 are MNHEY and SVGAGI. Trimming removed 0 bases from V and 4 bases from J, with 14 bases in between. CDR3 size: 16 residues. The CDR3 DNA follows: TGTGCCAGCAGTTACTCGGGCTTAAGGTCCCCAGATACGCAGTATTTT. It codes for CASSYSGLRSPDTQYF.

The chain combines TRBV30 with TRBJ1-5; 7 nucleotides agree with TRBD1. After removal of 5 bases from V and 3 bases from J, the junction contained 4 bases not matched to a gene. The V gene's germline CDR1 is GTSNPN and CDR2 SVGIG (reference sequence). This CDR3 spans 13 amino acids. The CDR3 sequence is CAWAGGPNQPQHF. The DNA of the CDR3 is TGTGCCTGGGCAGGGGGGCCCAATCAGCCCCAGCATTTT.

This clonotype was counted a few times. This rearrangement joins TRBV12-3 or TRBV12-4 to TRBJ1-3; D is unclear. Deletions cut 3 bases from V and 4 bases from J, with 10 bases between. The CDR3 runs to 14 residues. The CDR3 protein is CASSLSGLGNTIYF. CDR3 bases: TGTGCCAGCAGTTTGAGTGGATTAGGAAACACCATATATTTT.

The chain has TRBV27 and TRBJ1-3; no definite D call. From germline, CDR1 is MNHEY and CDR2 SMNVEV (reference sequence). The CDR3 totals 13 residues. V was pared by 3 bases and J by 7 bases, with 10 bases between. In nucleotides, the CDR3 is TGTGCCAGCAGTTTTGGGGTGGGTAACACCATATATTTT. Amino acid sequence: CASSFGVGNTIYF.